This T cell receptor beta chain was recorded in a study of PD-1 and CTLA-4 blockade in melanoma. TCRdb keeps only in-frame clones here, not all; method: immunoSEQ multiplex PCR. Of around 16,000 clones listed, 70% are singletons. CDR3 size: 14 residues. The sequences come from CD8+ T cells from peripheral blood, collected from a patient given anti-PD-1 treatment. This chain connects TRBV21-1 to TRBJ2-7; the table's D call, TRBD2, has no DNA check behind it. TRBV21-1 is tagged as a pseudogene. This clonotype was obtained from a human donor with melanoma. The CDR3 reads CASSRGRVGYEQYF. In DNA, the CDR3 is TGTGCCAGCTCCCGGGGAAGGGTGGGCTACGAGCAGTACTTC.